This entry features one T cell receptor beta chain sequence. These data belong to a study of T cells in Graves' hyperthyroidism and ophthalmopathy. From RNA transcripts, TCR beta CDR3 regions were amplified. Researchers ran a first-round RT-PCR on the TCR CDR3 using the HTBI primer set. TCRdb redid the calling of the multiplex PCR reads with MiXCR, one entry per CDR3 protein. The sample lists about 400,000 distinct CDR3 sequences; roughly an eighth were seen once. CDR1 is MGHRA and CDR2 is YSYEKL in the germline V gene. V dropped 0 bases and J dropped 4; count of bases not matched to a gene: 5. There are 17 residues in the CDR3.

Sequencing used blood. V gene TRBV4-1 combines with J gene TRBJ1-3, with 11 bases matching TRBD1. The sequence was collected from a woman younger than 30 with Graves' hyperthyroidism. The CDR3 bases are TGCGCCAGCAGCCAAGAAGGACAGGGGGCGCGCGGAAACACCATATATTTT. Amino acids: CASSQEGQGARGNTIYF.